The 10 T cell receptor beta chains below all came from one sample that was sequenced in a study of early T cells in non-severe SARS-CoV-2 infection. TCRdb redid the calling of the 5' RACE reads with MiXCR, one entry per CDR3 protein. The data contain about 19,000 distinct CDR3 sequences, approximately 5.6% of them seen just once; the ten biggest clones take up approximately 6.5%. The sequencing sample was made of whole blood. The source of these receptors is an adult who was a healthcare worker with PCR-confirmed SARS-CoV-2 infection or an uninfected control (not recorded which).

This clonotype was observed many times. This CDR3 reads CASSFNSGTAQFF. The CDR3 DNA reads as TGTGCCAGCAGTTTTAATAGCGGGACTGCGCAGTTCTTC. The rearrangement links TRBV12-3 or TRBV12-4 to TRBJ2-1; 8 bases match TRBD2. V was clipped by 3 bases and J by 12 bases; unmatched bases: 7. This CDR3 has 13 amino acids.

This clonotype was found many times. CDR3 nucleotides: TGTGCCAGTAGGGTCACGGTGAACACTGAAGCTTTCTTT. Its protein product is CASRVTVNTEAFF. This chain links TRBV19 with TRBJ1-1, with unresolved D. Germline assignment: CDR1 LNHDA and CDR2 SQIVND (reference sequence). V was clipped by 6 bases and J by 0 bases, with 8 bases between them. This CDR3 is built from 13 residues.

Relative to its sample, this clonotype is large (0.1 to 1%). The rearrangement links TRBV15 to TRBJ2-2; no definite D call. The CDR3 loop spans 14 amino acids. Trimming pared 5 bases from V and 6 bases from J, leaving 13 bases between. The V gene's germline CDR1 is LNHNV and CDR2 YYDKDF (reference sequence). The CDR3 nucleotides read TGTGCCACCAGCTTCTCGGACGAGGCCGGGGAGCTGTTTTTT. Its translation: CATSFSDEAGELFF.

This clonotype was detected only a few times. The chain is built from TRBV29-1 and TRBJ2-7; 8 positions agree with TRBD1. J was trimmed by 2 bases and V by 2 bases; bases with no gene match: 2. Germline V gives CDR1 SQVTM, CDR2 ANQGSEA. CDR3 length: 13 amino acids. The CDR3 DNA reads as TGCAGCGTTGAAACAGGGGGGACCTACGAGCAGTACTTC. This encodes CSVETGGTYEQYF.

This clonotype was counted ten times or more. V usage is TRBV5-1 and J usage is TRBJ2-5, with D perhaps TRBD2 (5 bases). V was trimmed by 4 bases and J by 3 bases, leaving 13 bases between them. The germline V gene has CDR1 SGHRS and CDR2 YFSETQ. The CDR3 contains 14 residues. The CDR3 bases are TGCGCCAGCAGCCCCCTGCTAGCAGAAGAGACCCAGTACTTC. Its protein is CASSPLLAEETQYF.

This clonotype is medium-sized within its sample. J is TRBJ2-1 and V is TRBV4-1; D is ambiguous. With 1 base removed from V and 0 bases from J, the gap between germline ends came to 13 bases. Germline CDR1 reads MGHRA; CDR2 reads YSYEKL. The CDR3 sequence is 17 residues long. In DNA form, the CDR3 reads TGCGCCAGCAGCCAAGTCGATATGGGCTTCTCCTACAATGAGCAGTTCTTC. This gives the protein CASSQVDMGFSYNEQFF.

This clonotype was observed many times. This chain links TRBV6-1 with TRBJ1-5, with D perhaps TRBD1 (6 bases). The V gene lost 6 bases and the J gene lost 11 bases, with 11 bases spanning the gap. This CDR3 contains 11 residues. Per the germline V gene, CDR1 is MNHNS and CDR2 is SASEGT. The CDR3 spells CASRRQEAQHF. CDR3 coding DNA: TGTGCCAGCAGGAGACAGGAAGCCCAGCATTTT.

This clonotype was seen ten or more times. In DNA, the CDR3 is TGTGCCAGCAGTAGACAGGGTCGGGGTGAAGAGACCCAGTACTTC. It translates to CASSRQGRGEETQYF. This rearrangement joins TRBV27 to TRBJ2-5; 7 nucleotides line up with TRBD1. The CDR3 loop spans 15 amino acids. V was pared by 5 bases and J by 3 bases, with 9 bases of the junction left unmatched. Germline V lookup: CDR1 MNHEY, CDR2 SMNVEV (reference sequence).

The table lists this clonotype with many counts. In DNA form, the CDR3 reads TGTGCCAGCAAGGGGGGCCCCTCTGGAAACACCATATATTTT. Translation gives CASKGGPSGNTIYF. V usage is TRBV28 and J usage is TRBJ1-3; D perhaps matches TRBD1 (6 bases). CDR1 and CDR2 from the germline V gene are MDHEN and SYDVKM. V lost 7 bases and J 0 bases, leaving 10 bases between the germline ends. The CDR3 loop spans 14 amino acids.

Relative to its sample, this clonotype is medium-sized. This chain connects TRBV20-1 to TRBJ1-5; 7 bases are shared with TRBD1. J gave up 6 bases and V 0 bases, and 8 bases lay outside the gene matches. Germline V gene lookup returns CDR1 DFQATT and CDR2 SNEGSKA (reference sequence). The CDR3 contains 15 residues. The CDR3 DNA reads TGCAGTGCTAGAGATCTAACAGGGGATATTCAGCCCCAGCATTTT. Its protein product is CSARDLTGDIQPQHF.